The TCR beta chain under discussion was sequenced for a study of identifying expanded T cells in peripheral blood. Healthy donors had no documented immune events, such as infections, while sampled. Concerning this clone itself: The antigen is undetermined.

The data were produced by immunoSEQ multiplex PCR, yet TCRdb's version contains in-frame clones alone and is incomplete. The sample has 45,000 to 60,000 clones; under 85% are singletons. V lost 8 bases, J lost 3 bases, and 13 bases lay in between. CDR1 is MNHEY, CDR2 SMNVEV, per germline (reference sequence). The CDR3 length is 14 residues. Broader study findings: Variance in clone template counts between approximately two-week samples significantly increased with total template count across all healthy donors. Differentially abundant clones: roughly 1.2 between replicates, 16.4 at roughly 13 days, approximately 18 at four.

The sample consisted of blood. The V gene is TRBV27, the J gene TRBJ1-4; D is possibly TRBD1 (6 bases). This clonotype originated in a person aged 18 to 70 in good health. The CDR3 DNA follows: TGTGCCAGCGCTTGGGGGCTCGCTAATGAAAAACTGTTTTTT. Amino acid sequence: CASAWGLANEKLFF.